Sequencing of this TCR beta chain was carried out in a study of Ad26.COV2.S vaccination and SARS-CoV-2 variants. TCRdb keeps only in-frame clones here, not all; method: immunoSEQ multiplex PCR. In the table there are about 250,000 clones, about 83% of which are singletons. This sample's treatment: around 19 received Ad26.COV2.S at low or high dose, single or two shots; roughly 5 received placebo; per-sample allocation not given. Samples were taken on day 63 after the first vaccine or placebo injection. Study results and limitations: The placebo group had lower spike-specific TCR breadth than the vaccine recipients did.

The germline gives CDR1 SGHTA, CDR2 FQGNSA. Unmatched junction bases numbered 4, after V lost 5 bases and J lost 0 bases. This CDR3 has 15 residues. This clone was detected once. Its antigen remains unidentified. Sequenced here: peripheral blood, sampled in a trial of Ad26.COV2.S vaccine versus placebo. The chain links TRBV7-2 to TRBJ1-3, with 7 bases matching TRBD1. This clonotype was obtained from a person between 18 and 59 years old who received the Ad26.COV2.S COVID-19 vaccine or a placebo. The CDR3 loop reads CASSQGGSSGNTIYF. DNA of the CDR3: TGTGCCAGCAGCCAGGGGGGGAGCTCTGGAAACACCATATATTTT.